Listed below are T cell receptor beta chains from one sample, sequenced in a study of response to subunit inactivated influenza vaccine. From the RT-PCR reads, TCRdb called clonotypes with MiXCR, one entry per CDR3 protein. The sample holds 600,000 to 700,000 distinct CDR3 sequences, roughly 15% seen once. The specimen was PBMCs from blood, collected approximately 15 days before vaccination. The origin of the receptors is a man aged 50 or older who received an inactivated influenza vaccine. Each CDR3 is given with its conserved first and last residue. A D gene is named only where the DNA matches it firmly. Size is stated for part of the rows, as once, few or many counts, or as a class when the clone is expanded.

CDR3 protein: CSARDTPGLFF
CDR3 DNA: TGCAGTGCTAGAGATACACCCGGACTCTTTTTC
D gene: NA
V gene: TRBV20-1
J gene: TRBJ2-7
clone size: few

CDR3 protein: CASSLDGTGAREQYF
CDR3 DNA: TGCGCCAGCAGCTTGGATGGGACAGGGGCTCGGGAGCAGTACTTC
D gene: TRBD1
V gene: TRBV5-1
J gene: TRBJ2-7
clone size: NA

CDR3 protein: CSVEAGGAKYGYTF
CDR3 DNA: TGCAGCGTTGAGGCAGGGGGCGCCAAGTATGGCTACACCTTC
D gene: TRBD1
V gene: TRBV29-1
J gene: TRBJ1-2
clone size: NA

CDR3 protein: CSVAFVGYGYTF
CDR3 DNA: TGCAGCGTTGCTTTCGTGGGCTATGGCTACACCTTC
D gene: NA
V gene: TRBV29-1
J gene: TRBJ1-2
clone size: NA

CDR3 protein: CSARSGSLNTEAFF
CDR3 DNA: TGCAGTGCTAGAAGCGGGTCCTTGAACACTGAAGCTTTCTTT
D gene: NA
V gene: TRBV20-1
J gene: TRBJ1-1
clone size: NA

CDR3 protein: CASSLPIPRPQYF
CDR3 DNA: TGTGCCAGCAGCCTACCCATACCCAGGCCGCAGTATTTT
D gene: NA
V gene: TRBV6-2/TRBV6-3
J gene: TRBJ2-3
clone size: NA

CDR3 protein: CATSDLGERDNEQFF
CDR3 DNA: TGTGCCACCAGTGATTTGGGGGAACGGGACAATGAGCAGTTCTTC
D gene: NA
V gene: TRBV24-1
J gene: TRBJ2-1
clone size: NA

CDR3 protein: CASSTGTSGTFSYEQYF
CDR3 DNA: TGTGCCAGCAGCACAGGGACTAGCGGGACCTTCTCCTACGAGCAGTACTTC
D gene: TRBD2
V gene: TRBV5-6
J gene: TRBJ2-7
clone size: many

CDR3 protein: CASSLEARGSGTEAFF
CDR3 DNA: TGCGCCAGCAGCTTGGAGGCCAGGGGTTCTGGCACTGAAGCTTTCTTT
D gene: NA
V gene: TRBV5-1
J gene: TRBJ1-1
clone size: NA

CDR3 protein: CSARASRQVSYF
CDR3 DNA: TGCAGTGCTAGAGCTTCTCGGCAGGTTTCGTATTTT
D gene: NA
V gene: TRBV20-1
J gene: TRBJ2-3
clone size: NA

CDR3 protein: CSAITGIGDYEQYF
CDR3 DNA: TGCAGTGCTATAACAGGGATCGGGGACTACGAGCAGTACTTC
D gene: NA
V gene: TRBV20-1
J gene: TRBJ2-7
clone size: few

CDR3 protein: CSANIPERGLFF
CDR3 DNA: TGCAGTGCTAACATACCTGAGCGGGGGTTGTTCTTC
D gene: TRBD2
V gene: TRBV20-1
J gene: TRBJ2-1
clone size: many

CDR3 protein: CAWSITVNQPQHF
CDR3 DNA: TGTGCCTGGAGTATAACAGTCAATCAGCCCCAGCATTTT
D gene: NA
V gene: TRBV30
J gene: TRBJ1-5
clone size: NA

CDR3 protein: CAIRPMASGGETDTQYF
CDR3 DNA: TGTGCCATCAGGCCAATGGCTAGCGGGGGGGAGACAGATACGCAGTATTTT
D gene: TRBD2
V gene: TRBV10-3
J gene: TRBJ2-3
clone size: many

CDR3 protein: CASSLETGARDTQYF
CDR3 DNA: TGTGCCAGCAGCTTAGAAACGGGGGCACGAGATACGCAGTATTTT
D gene: NA
V gene: TRBV11-2
J gene: TRBJ2-3
clone size: many

CDR3 protein: CAISESEGNTGELFF
CDR3 DNA: TGTGCCATCAGTGAGTCAGAGGGAAACACCGGGGAGCTGTTTTTT
D gene: NA
V gene: TRBV10-3
J gene: TRBJ2-2
clone size: few

CDR3 protein: CASSQDLNRDTEAFF
CDR3 DNA: TGCGCCAGCAGCCAAGATTTAAATAGGGACACTGAAGCTTTCTTT
D gene: NA
V gene: TRBV4-3
J gene: TRBJ1-1
clone size: NA

CDR3 protein: CASSQEVGSGNTIYF
CDR3 DNA: TGTGCCAGCAGCCAAGAGGTGGGCTCTGGAAACACCATATATTTT
D gene: NA
V gene: TRBV4-2
J gene: TRBJ1-3
clone size: few

CDR3 protein: CASSQVGSELKQFF
CDR3 DNA: TGCGCCAGCAGCCAAGTCGGCTCGGAGCTAAAGCAGTTCTTC
D gene: NA
V gene: TRBV4-1
J gene: TRBJ2-1
clone size: NA

CDR3 protein: CASSQEGVAGGRETQYF
CDR3 DNA: TGTGCCAGCAGCCAAGAAGGGGTAGCGGGGGGCCGGGAGACCCAGTACTTC
D gene: TRBD2
V gene: TRBV3-1
J gene: TRBJ2-5
clone size: few

CDR3 protein: CSVDGGEGHGYTF
CDR3 DNA: TGCAGCGTTGATGGGGGCGAGGGGCATGGCTACACCTTC
D gene: NA
V gene: TRBV29-1
J gene: TRBJ1-2
clone size: medium-sized

CDR3 protein: CASSSYGHSTGTQYF
CDR3 DNA: TGTGCCAGCAGCTCCTACGGACACAGCACAGGTACGCAGTATTTT
D gene: NA
V gene: TRBV5-5
J gene: TRBJ2-3
clone size: NA

CDR3 protein: CASSPRIWTGMNTEAFF
CDR3 DNA: TGCGCCAGCAGCCCTAGAATCTGGACAGGAATGAACACTGAAGCTTTCTTT
D gene: TRBD1
V gene: TRBV5-1
J gene: TRBJ1-1
clone size: many

CDR3 protein: CASSRLYRDNEQFF
CDR3 DNA: TGTGCCAGCAGCCGTTTATACAGAGACAATGAGCAGTTCTTC
D gene: NA
V gene: TRBV5-5
J gene: TRBJ2-1
clone size: few

CDR3 protein: CSAPRDYFEQYF
CDR3 DNA: TGCAGTGCCCCAAGGGACTATTTCGAGCAGTACTTC
D gene: TRBD2
V gene: TRBV20-1
J gene: TRBJ2-7
clone size: NA

CDR3 protein: CSALGQDPNTGELFF
CDR3 DNA: TGCAGCGCCCTGGGACAGGACCCGAACACCGGGGAGCTGTTTTTT
D gene: TRBD1
V gene: TRBV29-1
J gene: TRBJ2-2
clone size: few

CDR3 protein: CSAKGLADYEQYF
CDR3 DNA: TGCAGTGCTAAGGGACTAGCGGACTACGAGCAGTACTTC
D gene: TRBD2
V gene: TRBV20-1
J gene: TRBJ2-7
clone size: NA

CDR3 protein: CASSESIAGGYNEQFF
CDR3 DNA: TGCGCCAGCAGTGAGAGTATAGCGGGGGGCTACAATGAGCAGTTCTTC
D gene: TRBD2
V gene: TRBV10-1
J gene: TRBJ2-1
clone size: few

CDR3 protein: CSATLEVGRLEQFF
CDR3 DNA: TGCAGTGCAACCCTGGAGGTAGGGCGTTTGGAGCAGTTCTTC
D gene: NA
V gene: TRBV20-1
J gene: TRBJ2-1
clone size: few

CDR3 protein: CSAGGTLAYEQYF
CDR3 DNA: TGCAGTGCGGGCGGCACCCTAGCCTACGAGCAGTACTTC
D gene: NA
V gene: TRBV20-1
J gene: TRBJ2-7
clone size: NA

CDR3 protein: CASSRLRRVVPGEQFF
CDR3 DNA: TGTGCCAGCAGCCGACTCAGGCGGGTGGTACCTGGTGAGCAGTTCTTC
D gene: NA
V gene: TRBV11-2
J gene: TRBJ2-1
clone size: NA

CDR3 protein: CASSRDTPSYEQYF
CDR3 DNA: TGTGCCAGCAGCAGGGACACCCCCTCCTACGAGCAGTACTTC
D gene: NA
V gene: TRBV7-9
J gene: TRBJ2-7
clone size: few

CDR3 protein: CSVQKGLAGVGEQFF
CDR3 DNA: TGCAGTGTCCAAAAAGGACTAGCGGGAGTGGGTGAGCAGTTCTTC
D gene: TRBD2
V gene: TRBV20-1
J gene: TRBJ2-1
clone size: few

CDR3 protein: CASSLHKGTGGLETQYF
CDR3 DNA: TGTGCCAGCAGTCTCCATAAAGGGACAGGGGGCCTTGAGACCCAGTACTTC
D gene: TRBD1
V gene: TRBV27
J gene: TRBJ2-5
clone size: NA

CDR3 protein: CASSLAGVVNGELFF
CDR3 DNA: TGCGCCAGCAGCTTGGCCGGAGTGGTCAACGGGGAGCTGTTTTTT
D gene: NA
V gene: TRBV5-1
J gene: TRBJ2-2
clone size: NA

CDR3 protein: CASSPRLGPGDEQFF
CDR3 DNA: TGTGCCAGCAGCCCAAGACTAGGGCCTGGGGATGAGCAGTTCTTC
D gene: NA
V gene: TRBV12-3/TRBV12-4
J gene: TRBJ2-1
clone size: few

CDR3 protein: CASSLRGALDTEAFF
CDR3 DNA: TGCGCCAGCAGCTTGCGGGGCGCATTGGACACTGAAGCTTTCTTT
D gene: NA
V gene: TRBV5-1
J gene: TRBJ1-1
clone size: many

CDR3 protein: CASSYPDRGRGNQPQHF
CDR3 DNA: TGTGCCAGCAGTTACCCCGACAGGGGGCGAGGCAATCAGCCCCAGCATTTT
D gene: TRBD1
V gene: TRBV6-5
J gene: TRBJ1-5
clone size: NA

CDR3 protein: CASSERQSSSGNTIYF
CDR3 DNA: TGTGCCAGCAGTGAACGGCAGTCTAGCTCTGGAAACACCATATATTTT
D gene: NA
V gene: TRBV2
J gene: TRBJ1-3
clone size: few

CDR3 protein: CASSVGPGDSPLHF
CDR3 DNA: TGTGCCAGCAGCGTAGGGCCAGGAGATTCACCCCTCCACTTT
D gene: NA
V gene: TRBV9
J gene: TRBJ1-6
clone size: NA

CDR3 protein: CASSDGGAAKNIQYF
CDR3 DNA: TGTGCCAGCAGTGATGGGGGTGCGGCCAAAAACATTCAGTACTTC
D gene: NA
V gene: TRBV2
J gene: TRBJ2-4
clone size: NA